These 6 T cell receptor beta chains share one sample of origin, sequenced in a study of kidney transplant recipient with SARS-CoV-2 infection. TCRdb reanalysed the reads using MiXCR and keeps one entry per CDR3 protein. The sample yields 200,000 to 300,000 distinct CDR3 sequences, under 35% seen once. The sequencing here drew on a blood sample, taken at baseline and on approximately day 120 from a kidney transplant recipient. The origin of the receptors is a male patient aged 25-45 years who had COVID-19 and was a kidney transplant recipient. The T cells may come from the graft donor.

Details on this clonotype: This may come from a read error, since a much larger clone is one base off. The chain carries TRBV9 and TRBJ1-1; D unresolved. With 7 bases removed from V and 3 bases from J, the gap between germline ends came to 16 bases. Germline V CDR1 and CDR2: SGDLS, YYNGEE. The CDR3 spans 14 residues. CDR3 sequence (DNA): TGTGCCAGCGGCGACAACGAGGTGGACACTGAAGCTTTCTTT. Residues: CASGDNEVDTEAFF.

Details on this clonotype: This clone may be a read error of a much larger clone one base away. It is unclear where the CDR3 begins or ends on the DNA, so no DNA is shown, and the CDR3 is as TCRdb lists it. The chain recombines TRBV3-2 with TRBJ2-1; whether TRBD2, the table's D call, matches the DNA was not checked. TRBV3-2 is marked as a pseudogene. The CDR3 adds up to 15 amino acids, both ends counted. CDR3 residues: CASGQDFARGNEQFF.

As regards this clonotype: This could be a read error, since a much larger clone is one nucleotide away. The chain combines TRBV7-9 with TRBJ1-2; unclear D gene. CDR1 and CDR2 (germline): SEHNR, FQNEAQ (reference sequence). V shed 1 base and J shed 6 bases, with 18 bases lying between them. CDR3 size: 16 residues. The CDR3 coding sequence is TGTGCCAGCAGCTTAGTCGGGAACTGGCCTCGGGATGGCTACACCTTC. Translating gives CASSLVGNWPRDGYTF.

At least ten counts were recorded for this clonotype. V and J are TRBV9 and TRBJ1-2; no clear D gene. Per the germline V gene, CDR1 is SGDLS and CDR2 is YYNGEE. Trimming left V 6 bases short and J 4 bases short, with 22 bases between. The CDR3 has 16 residues. CDR3 sequence: CASMSLYSRKTYGYTF. The DNA for the CDR3 is TGTGCCAGCATGTCGTTGTACTCAAGAAAGACCTATGGCTACACCTTC.

With respect to this clonotype: A much larger clone differs from this one at a single base, so this may be a read error. This chain links TRBV4-2 with TRBJ2-5; 9 positions match TRBD2. Germline V gene sequence: CDR1 LGHNA, CDR2 YNFKEQ. The CDR3 extends over 17 amino acids. CDR3 nucleotides: TGTGCCAACAGCCAAGCTTTAGCGGGAGTAGGGCAAGAGACCCAGTACTTC. As protein: CANSQALAGVGQETQYF.

This clonotype has at least ten counts. The V and J genes are TRBV5-4 and TRBJ2-7; TRBD1 matches 9 bases. The V segment lost 0 bases and the J segment 4 bases; nucleotides outside the gene matches: 8. This CDR3 is 16 amino acids long. Per the germline V gene, CDR1 is SGHNT and CDR2 is YYREEE (reference sequence). The CDR3, as DNA: TGTGCCAGCAGCTTGGACCACCGGGACAGGGTATACGAGCAGTACTTC. Protein sequence: CASSLDHRDRVYEQYF. The full variable domain, completed using reference TRBV5-4 and TRBJ2-7, is ETGVTQSPTHLIKTRGQQVTLRCSSQSGHNTVSWYQQALGQGPQFIFQYYREEENGRGNFPPRFSGLQFPNYSSELNVNALELDDSALYLCASSLDHRDRVYEQYFGPGTRLTVT.